What follows describes a single T cell receptor beta chain. What it recognizes is unknown. This entry belongs to a study of cytomegalovirus exposure and HLA in healthy donors. V gave up 6 bases and J gave up 2 bases, with 10 bases separating them. Germline CDR1 reads MNHNS; CDR2 reads SASEGT. The CDR3 extends over 13 amino acids. Study-wide points: Reports showed the classifier diagnosing cytomegalovirus status with high specificity and sensitivity.

Using immunoSEQ multiplex PCR, the repertoire was profiled, and TCRdb retains in-frame clones only, with some absent. The sample contains some 150,000 clones, around 89% of which appear only once. The chain carries TRBV6-1 and TRBJ1-1, with D possibly being TRBD1 (5 bases). This receptor was obtained from a man between 18 and 35 years old in good health and CMV-seronegative. The sequencing sample was made of PBMCs. The CDR3 bases are TGTGCCAGCAGCGGGACTTCCAACACTGAAGCTTTCTTT. This encodes CASSGTSNTEAFF.